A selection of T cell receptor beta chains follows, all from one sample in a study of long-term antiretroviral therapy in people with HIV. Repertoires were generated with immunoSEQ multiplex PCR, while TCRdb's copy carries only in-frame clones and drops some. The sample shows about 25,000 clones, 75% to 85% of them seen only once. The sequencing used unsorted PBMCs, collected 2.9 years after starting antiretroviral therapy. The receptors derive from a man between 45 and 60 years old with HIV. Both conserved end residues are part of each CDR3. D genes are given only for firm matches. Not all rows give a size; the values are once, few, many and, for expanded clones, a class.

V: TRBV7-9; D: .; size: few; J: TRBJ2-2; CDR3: CASILGASSIPSGELFF; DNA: TGTGCCAGCATATTGGGGGCAAGCTCTATTCCGTCCGGGGAGCTGTTTTTT
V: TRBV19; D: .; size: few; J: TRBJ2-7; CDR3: CASSTRLSYEQYF; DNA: TGTGCCAGTAGTACGCGACTCTCCTACGAGCAGTACTTC
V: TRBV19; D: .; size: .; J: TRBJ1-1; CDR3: CASGLYTEAFF; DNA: TGTGCCAGTGGTCTATATACTGAAGCTTTCTTT
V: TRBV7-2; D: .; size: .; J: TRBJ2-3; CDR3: CASSPKDTQYF; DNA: TGTGCCAGCAGCCCAAAAGATACGCAGTATTTT
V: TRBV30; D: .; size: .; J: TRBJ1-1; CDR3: CASTILNTEAFF; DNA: TGTGCCTCGACTATCCTGAACACTGAAGCTTTCTTT
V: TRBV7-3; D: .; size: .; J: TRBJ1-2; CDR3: CASSLRRGEGYTF; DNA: TGTGCCAGCAGCTTACGTAGGGGTGAGGGCTACACCTTC
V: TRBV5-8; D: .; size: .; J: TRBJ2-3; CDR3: CASSLTDTQYF; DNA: TGTGCCAGCAGCTTGACAGATACGCAGTATTTT
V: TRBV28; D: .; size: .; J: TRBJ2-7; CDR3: CASISTGNYEQYF; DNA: TGTGCCAGCATTAGCACAGGGAACTACGAGCAGTACTTC
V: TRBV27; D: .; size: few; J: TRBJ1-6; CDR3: CAARGSNSPLHF; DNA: TGTGCTGCGAGGGGGAGCAATTCACCCCTCCACTTT
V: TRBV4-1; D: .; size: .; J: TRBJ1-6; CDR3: CASSLTMGGDSPLHF; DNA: TGCGCCAGCAGCCTAACAATGGGGGGTGATTCACCCCTCCACTTT
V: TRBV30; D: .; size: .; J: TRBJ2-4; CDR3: CAWSVAPSTIQYF; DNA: TGTGCCTGGAGTGTAGCCCCTTCTACAATTCAGTACTTC
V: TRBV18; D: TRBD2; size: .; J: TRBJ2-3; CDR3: CASSQTGLETQYF; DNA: TGTGCCAGCTCACAAACGGGACTAGAGACGCAGTATTTT
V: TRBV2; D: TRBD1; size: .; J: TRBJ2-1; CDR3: CASRTRGYNEQFF; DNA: TGTGCCAGCAGGACCAGGGGGTACAATGAGCAGTTCTTC
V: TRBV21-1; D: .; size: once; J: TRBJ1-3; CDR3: CASSSIRGRDTIYF; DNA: TGTGCCAGCAGCTCAATCAGGGGGCGGGACACCATATATTTT
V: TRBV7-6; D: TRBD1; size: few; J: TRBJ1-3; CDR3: CASSMGQTSGNTIYF; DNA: TGTGCCAGCAGCATGGGACAGACCTCTGGAAACACCATATATTTT
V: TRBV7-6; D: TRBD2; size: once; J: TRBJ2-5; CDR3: CASSLPRTRGETQYF; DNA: TGTGCCAGCAGCTTACCCCGGACTAGAGGAGAGACCCAGTACTTC
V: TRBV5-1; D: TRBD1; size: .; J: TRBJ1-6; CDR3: CASSQEGRGLADLHF; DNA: TGCGCCAGCAGCCAGGAGGGCAGGGGGTTGGCGGACCTCCACTTT
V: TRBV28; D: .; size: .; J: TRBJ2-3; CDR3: CASAGESVSTDTQYF; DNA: TGTGCCAGCGCTGGGGAGTCAGTTAGCACAGATACGCAGTATTTT
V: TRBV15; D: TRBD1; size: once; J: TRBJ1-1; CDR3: CATSKDRAAFF; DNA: TGTGCCACCAGCAAAGACAGGGCGGCTTTCTTT
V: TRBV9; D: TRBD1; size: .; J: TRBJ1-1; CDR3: CASSVVLQGAGTEAFF; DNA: TGTGCCAGCAGCGTAGTCCTACAGGGGGCGGGTACTGAAGCTTTCTTT
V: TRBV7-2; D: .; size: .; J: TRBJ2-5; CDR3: CASSTRGGDRVQYF; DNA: TGTGCCAGCAGCACGCGAGGGGGGGATAGGGTCCAGTACTTC
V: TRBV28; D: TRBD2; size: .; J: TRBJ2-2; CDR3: CASRTGGPLTGELFF; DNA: TGTGCCAGTAGGACGGGGGGGCCGCTCACCGGGGAGCTGTTTTTT